These 11 T cell receptor beta chains came from one sample sequenced in a study of blood T cell repertoires in COVID-19. TCRdb's table, derived via immunoSEQ multiplex PCR, lists solely in-frame clones and lacks some. Counted here are about 150,000 clones, approximately 84% occurring once; the ten biggest clones make up approximately 14%. The specimen was peripheral blood. Receptors originate from a man aged 18 to 29 with active or convalescent COVID-19.

This clone was seen a few times. The chain has TRBV10-3 and TRBJ1-2; 9 positions agree with TRBD1. V was pared by 7 bases and J by 3 bases, with 3 bases of the junction left unmatched. The CDR3 runs 13 residues. The germline CDR1 and CDR2 sequences are ENHRY and SYGVKD. This chain's CDR3 is CAIKRQGDYGYTF. The DNA of the CDR3 is TGTGCCATCAAACGACAGGGGGACTATGGCTACACCTTC.

This chain links TRBV19 with TRBJ2-5, with 13 bases lining up with TRBD2. V was pared by 7 bases and J by 1 base, with 3 bases of the junction left unmatched. Germline loops: CDR1 LNHDA, CDR2 SQIVND (reference sequence). The CDR3 loop spans 15 amino acids. The CDR3 region is CASMRTSGSQETQYF. The CDR3 coding sequence is TGTGCCAGTATGAGGACTAGCGGGAGCCAAGAGACCCAGTACTTC.

This clone was detected only a few times. This chain connects TRBV6-4 to TRBJ2-3, with TRBD2 identical over 12 bases. The CDR3 length is 15 residues. The germline CDR1 and CDR2 sequences are MRHNA and SNTAGT. The trim removed 4 bases at V and 2 bases at J, leaving 1 base unmatched. The CDR3 DNA follows: TGTGCCAGCAGTGCTAGCGGGGGGGCCACAGATACGCAGTATTTT. It specifies CASSASGGATDTQYF.

The chain couples TRBV13 to TRBJ1-2, with TRBD1 as a possible D gene (6 bases). Trimming removed 1 base at V and 4 bases at J, with 10 bases between. Germline V gene data show CDR1 as PRHDT and CDR2 as FYEKMQ (reference sequence). CDR3 size: 14 residues. In DNA form, the CDR3 reads TGTGCCAGCAGCTTAGCGGGGGGCTTCTATGGCTACACCTTC. Amino acids: CASSLAGGFYGYTF.

The rearrangement joins TRBV7-3 to TRBJ2-1; 7 bases align to TRBD2. The germline gives CDR1 SGHTA, CDR2 FQGTGA. This CDR3 spans 15 amino acids. Trimming took 4 bases from V and 2 from J; bases not matched to a gene: 5. In nucleotides, the CDR3 is TGTGCCAGCAGCTCGGGACTAACGACCTACAATGAGCAGTTCTTC. As protein: CASSSGLTTYNEQFF.

This chain connects TRBV28 to TRBJ2-3; 9 bases agree with TRBD2. V shed 6 bases and J 5 bases; nucleotides not matched to a gene: 9. The CDR3 is 15 amino acids. From germline, CDR1 is MDHEN and CDR2 SYDVKM. The CDR3 region is CASRRLADALDTQYF. The CDR3 DNA reads as TGTGCCAGCAGGAGACTAGCGGACGCACTAGATACGCAGTATTTT.

This clone was observed many times. The rearrangement uses TRBV5-5 and TRBJ2-7, with a tentative D call TRBD2 (5 bases). The ends were cut back, 5 bases at V and 2 bases at J, with 17 bases in the middle. Germline V gene lookup returns CDR1 SGHKS and CDR2 YYEKEE (reference sequence). There are 15 residues in the CDR3. CDR3: CASRLANPPTYEQYF. Written as DNA, the CDR3 is TGTGCCAGCAGATTAGCGAATCCCCCCACCTACGAGCAGTACTTC.

The chain carries TRBV28 and TRBJ2-3, with 8 bases matching TRBD2. Trimming at V came to 4 bases and at J to 2 bases, leaving 5 bases not matched to a gene. This CDR3 region has 15 residues. Germline CDR1 MDHEN, CDR2 SYDVKM. DNA of the CDR3: TGTGCCAGCAGTTCGGGAGGGAGAGCCACAGATACGCAGTATTTT. It translates to CASSSGGRATDTQYF.

The chain links TRBV7-8 to TRBJ2-3, with 7 bases lining up with TRBD1. The CDR3 has 14 amino acids. Trimming at V came to 5 bases and at J to 6 bases, leaving 8 bases not matched to a gene. The germline V gene has CDR1 SGHVS and CDR2 FQNEAQ. In DNA form, the CDR3 reads TGTGCCAGCAGCCTGGACAGGCTGGAGGATACGCAGTATTTT. It codes for CASSLDRLEDTQYF.

The CDR3: CASRHGTSGSADTQYF. DNA for the CDR3: TGTGCCAGCAGACACGGGACTAGCGGGAGCGCAGATACGCAGTATTTT. The chain employs TRBV2 and TRBJ2-3; 14 bases align to TRBD2. V was clipped by 6 bases and J by 4 bases; unmatched bases: 6. This CDR3 is 16 amino acids long. Germline V lookup: CDR1 SNHLY, CDR2 FYNNEI.

This chain links TRBV3-1 (or the pseudogene TRBV3-2) with TRBJ2-7, with D possibly matching TRBD2 (5 bases). The ends were cut back, 1 base at V and 3 bases at J, with 10 bases in the middle. CDR3 length: 14 residues. The germline CDR1 and CDR2 sequences are LGHDT and YNNKEL (reference sequence). DNA of the CDR3: TGTGCCAGCAGCCAAGTCCGGGGAAGCTACGAGCAGTACTTC. Amino acids: CASSQVRGSYEQYF.